Listed here are 27 T cell receptor beta chains from one sample, sequenced in a study of T cell repertoires in cytomegalovirus infection. MiXCR, run by TCRdb on the reads, gives a single entry per CDR3 protein. The data show over 450,000 distinct CDR3 sequences, with around 11% seen just once and about a tenth held by the top ten. Input material: PBMCs. These receptor sequences come from a human donor in good health (CMV status not recorded). Some clones in this sample may be carry-over from other donors' samples.

At least ten counts were recorded for this clonotype. The chain has TRBV7-2 and TRBJ1-6; no reliable D call. This CDR3 is built from 16 residues. Trimming took 4 bases from V and 6 from J, leaving 16 bases between them. From germline, CDR1 is SGHTA and CDR2 FQGNSA. CDR3 sequence reads: CASSSRVSLINSPLHF. The CDR3 DNA is TGTGCCAGCAGCTCCCGGGTGTCGTTAATTAATTCACCCCTCCACTTT.

This clonotype was seen more than once but under ten times. The V call is TRBV29-1, the J call TRBJ2-7; the match to TRBD1 covers 8 bases. V was clipped by 6 bases and J by 1 base; unmatched bases: 2. The CDR3 is made up of 12 amino acids. Germline V lookup: CDR1 SQVTM, CDR2 ANQGSEA. The CDR3 DNA reads as TGCAGCGTCCGGGACAGGTCCTACGAGCAGTACTTC. It is translated as CSVRDRSYEQYF.

This clonotype appeared many times. The chain couples TRBV12-3 or TRBV12-4 to TRBJ1-5, with 9 bases identical to TRBD1. Trimming cost V 6 bases and J 3 bases; bases outside gene matches: 9. This CDR3 comprises 16 residues. The CDR3 bases are TGTGCCAGCAGCCTGTGGGACAGGGCGCTCAATCAGCCCCAGCATTTT. It encodes CASSLWDRALNQPQHF.

In this sample, this clonotype turned up many times. The rearrangement links TRBV7-8 to TRBJ1-5; TRBD1 aligns across 9 bases. V lost 5 bases, J lost 1 base, and 9 bases stayed unmatched. From germline, CDR1 is SGHVS and CDR2 FQNEAQ. The CDR3 is 17 amino acids. The CDR3 reads CASSVTRTGVSNQPQHF. DNA of the CDR3: TGTGCCAGCAGCGTGACCCGGACAGGGGTCAGCAATCAGCCCCAGCATTTT. Based on the CDR3 plus reference TRBV7-8 and TRBJ1-5, the full variable domain is GAGVSQSPRYKVAKRGQDVALRCDPISGHVSLFWYQQALGQGPEFLTYFQNEAQLDKSGLPSDRFFAERPEGSVSTLKIQRTQQEDSAVYLCASSVTRTGVSNQPQHFGDGTRLSIL.

This clonotype was seen many times. The V call is TRBV12-3 or TRBV12-4, the J call TRBJ2-2, with D maybe TRBD1 (6 bases). Trimming pared 6 bases from V and 2 bases from J, leaving 19 bases between. This CDR3 is built from 17 residues. The CDR3 nucleotides read TGTGCCAGCAGACTCAGAGGTGGGACACCCAACACCGGGGAGCTGTTTTTT. Its translation: CASRLRGGTPNTGELFF.

This clonotype was detected many times. V gene TRBV9 combines with J gene TRBJ1-1; no firm D call. CDR1 and CDR2 (germline): SGDLS, YYNGEE. The V end was cut by 0 bases, the J end by 0 bases, with 9 bases between. This CDR3 spans 15 amino acids. CDR3 sequence (DNA): TGTGCCAGCAGCGTAGGTCACAGTATGAACACTGAAGCTTTCTTT. Translated: CASSVGHSMNTEAFF.

The chain recombines TRBV20-1 with TRBJ2-3; 7 positions agree with TRBD2. The CDR3 has 15 amino acids. V was pared by 6 bases and J by 3 bases, with 12 bases of the junction left unmatched. Per germline, CDR1 DFQATT and CDR2 SNEGSKA (reference sequence). This CDR3 reads CSAATGGGGTDTQYF. DNA of the CDR3: TGCAGTGCCGCTACGGGCGGGGGTGGGACAGATACGCAGTATTTT.

This clonotype came up many times. CDR3 protein: CASSLLAGPGELFF. The CDR3 nucleotides are TGTGCCAGCAGCTTACTAGCGGGACCCGGGGAGCTGTTTTTT. This chain links TRBV5-6 with TRBJ2-2, with 10 bases aligning to TRBD2. Germline CDR1 is SGHDT and CDR2 is YYEEEE. V shed 2 bases, J shed 6 bases, and the junction held 1 base outside the gene matches. The CDR3 consists of 14 residues. Supplemented by reference TRBV5-6 and TRBJ2-2, the full variable domain reads DAGVTQSPTHLIKTRGQQVTLRCSPKSGHDTVSWYQQALGQGPQFIFQYYEEEERQRGNFPDRFSGHQFPNYSSELNVNALLLGDSALYLCASSLLAGPGELFFGEGSRLTVL.

This clonotype was recorded at least ten times. The chain employs TRBV12-3 or TRBV12-4 and TRBJ2-1; 9 bases match TRBD2. V shed 7 bases and J 10 bases; nucleotides not matched to a gene: 17. CDR3 length: 16 residues. The CDR3: CASTYSGGAFREEQFF. The CDR3, as DNA: TGTGCCAGCACTTATAGCGGGGGCGCCTTCCGGGAGGAGCAGTTCTTC.

This clonotype was counted many times. The chain links TRBV24-1 to TRBJ1-4, with 10 positions matching TRBD1. The CDR3 sequence is 19 residues long. Germline lookup yields CDR1 KGHDR and CDR2 SFDVKD. Trimming at V came to 5 bases and at J to 6 bases, leaving 17 bases not matched to a gene. The CDR3 protein is CATSGPPGQGLLGDEKLFF. In nucleotides, the CDR3 is TGTGCCACCAGTGGCCCACCGGGACAGGGGCTCCTAGGGGATGAAAAACTGTTTTTT.

This clonotype was recorded at least ten times. This chain links TRBV7-6 with TRBJ2-7; 7 bases match TRBD2. Germline lookup yields CDR1 SGHVS and CDR2 FNYEAQ. The CDR3 loop spans 14 amino acids. Losses at the gene ends were 4 bases for V and 4 bases for J; bases not matched to a gene: 7. The CDR3 nucleotides read TGTGCCAGCAGCTCTTACCGGACTAGTTACGAGCAGTACTTC. Translating gives CASSSYRTSYEQYF.

In its sample, this clonotype was seen many times. The gene calls are TRBV6-4 and TRBJ1-6; the D is unclear. Germline lookup yields CDR1 MRHNA and CDR2 SNTAGT. V was pared by 6 bases and J by 2 bases, with 8 bases between. The CDR3 length is 14 residues. The CDR3 nucleotides read TGTGCCAGCAGCGAGGGCCCCTATAATTCACCCCTCCACTTT. This gives the protein CASSEGPYNSPLHF.

The chain links TRBV7-2 to TRBJ2-1; maybe TRBD2 (5 bases). The CDR3 spans 16 residues. Per germline, CDR1 SGHTA and CDR2 FQGNSA. V was cut by 3 bases and J by 0 bases, with 12 bases left in between. CDR3 region: CASSLKRSSSYNEQFF. CDR3 DNA sequence: TGTGCCAGCAGCTTGAAGCGGAGCAGCTCCTACAATGAGCAGTTCTTC. Full variable domain (missing parts from reference TRBV7-2 and TRBJ2-1): GAGVSQSPSNKVTEKGKDVELRCDPISGHTALYWYRQSLGQGLEFLIYFQGNSAPDKSGLPSDRFSAERTGGSVSTLTIQRTQQEDSAVYLCASSLKRSSSYNEQFFGPGTRLTVL.

This clonotype was counted ten times or more. The chain is built from TRBV7-2 and TRBJ2-5; 9 positions agree with TRBD1. The ends lost 5 bases at V and 5 bases at J; junction bases unmatched: 12. Germline CDR1 and CDR2: SGHTA and FQGNSA. The CDR3 is 16 residues long. CDR3 nucleotides: TGTGCCAGCAGCCAAGACAGGGGGACGTCAGGGGAGACCCAGTACTTC. Translating it yields CASSQDRGTSGETQYF.

There are many counts of this clonotype. The chain has TRBV7-9 and TRBJ2-2; D gene uncertain. The CDR3 runs 12 residues. The ends were cut back, 4 bases at V and 4 bases at J, with 4 bases in the middle. Germline V gene lookup returns CDR1 SEHNR and CDR2 FQNEAQ (reference sequence). CDR3 sequence reads: CASSSGTGELFF. As DNA, the CDR3 is TGTGCCAGCAGCTCGGGCACCGGGGAGCTGTTTTTT. Supplemented by reference TRBV7-9 and TRBJ2-2, the full variable domain reads DTGVSQNPRHKITKRGQNVTFRCDPISEHNRLYWYRQTLGQGPEFLTYFQNEAQLEKSRLLSDRFSAERPKGSFSTLEIQRTEQGDSAMYLCASSSGTGELFFGEGSRLTVL.

This clonotype has ten or more counts. V and J are TRBV18 and TRBJ1-1; D call uncertain. This CDR3 is built from 13 residues. Trimming removed 0 bases from V and 4 bases from J, with 6 bases in between. From germline, CDR1 is KGHSH and CDR2 LQKENI. CDR3 coding DNA: TGTGCCAGCTCACCACCGGTAGGCACTGAAGCTTTCTTT. It yields the protein CASSPPVGTEAFF.

This clonotype occurred many times. This sequence joins TRBV5-1 and TRBJ1-2; 7 positions match TRBD1. Germline-derived CDR1 and CDR2 are SGHRS and YFSETQ. V was pared by 4 bases and J by 4 bases, with 10 bases of the junction left unmatched. The CDR3 loop spans 15 amino acids. Written as DNA, the CDR3 is TGCGCCAGCAGCCTCGGGACAGACTCTGCCTATGGCTACACCTTC. Amino acid sequence: CASSLGTDSAYGYTF.

This clonotype came up many times. V and J are TRBV29-1 and TRBJ2-5; no firm D call. Trimming cost V 1 base and J 5 bases, with 5 bases left between them. This CDR3 has 11 amino acids. Germline V CDR1 and CDR2: SQVTM, ANQGSEA. The CDR3 nucleotides are TGCAGCGTTGAAGTGTACGAGACCCAGTACTTC. Its translation is CSVEVYETQYF.

This clonotype was seen a handful of times. The chain carries TRBV29-1 and TRBJ2-3, with D possibly TRBD1 on 5 matching bases. The germline V gene has CDR1 SQVTM and CDR2 ANQGSEA. The CDR3 is 15 amino acids. CDR3 in amino acids: CSAWGGGTSTDTQYF. The CDR3 DNA is TGCAGTGCCTGGGGCGGTGGTACCAGCACAGATACGCAGTATTTT.

The chain recombines TRBV10-3 with TRBJ2-7, with 9 bases matching TRBD1. This CDR3 comprises 16 residues. Germline V gives CDR1 ENHRY, CDR2 SYGVKD. With 4 bases clipped from V and 5 bases from J, the junction kept 12 bases outside the gene matches. The CDR3 spells CAISATPGTGFHEQYF. Written as DNA, the CDR3 is TGTGCCATCAGTGCGACCCCCGGGACAGGGTTCCACGAGCAGTACTTC.

This clonotype occurred many times. This rearrangement joins TRBV28 to TRBJ2-5; D is perhaps TRBD1 or TRBD2 (7 bases each). The CDR3 is 16 residues long. The germline V gene has CDR1 MDHEN and CDR2 SYDVKM. Trimming stripped 6 bases from V and 5 bases from J, with 22 bases between. As DNA, the CDR3 is TGTGCCAGCAGCTCCTGGGGCAGGGGGGGAAAGGAGACCCAGTACTTC. Translating gives CASSSWGRGGKETQYF.

This clonotype was found many times. The chain carries TRBV7-9 and TRBJ2-1, with D unresolved. V was cut by 1 base and J by 9 bases, with 16 bases left in between. Germline CDR1 is SEHNR and CDR2 is FQNEAQ (reference sequence). The CDR3 has 15 residues. Here the CDR3 reads CASSLEVGQKGEQFF. DNA of the CDR3: TGTGCCAGCAGCTTAGAGGTCGGGCAGAAGGGTGAGCAGTTCTTC.

This clonotype showed up just a few times. Written as DNA, the CDR3 is TGCAGTGCCCAAGAGGGGGTTTATTACAATGAGCAGTTCTTC. Translating gives CSAQEGVYYNEQFF. The chain has TRBV20-1 and TRBJ2-1, with D maybe TRBD1 (6 bases). The V and J ends lost 6 bases and 4 bases respectively, with 16 bases between them. CDR3 size: 14 residues. CDR1 is DFQATT and CDR2 is SNEGSKA in the germline V gene (reference sequence).

The sample holds many counts of this clonotype. The rearrangement uses TRBV7-2 and TRBJ1-1; D is undetermined. The CDR3 consists of 11 residues. Deletions cut 5 bases from V and 9 bases from J, with 10 bases between. The germline gives CDR1 SGHTA, CDR2 FQGNSA. CDR3 DNA: TGTGCCAGCAGCCTGGGTCCACAAGCTTTCTTT. It yields the protein CASSLGPQAFF.

The genes are TRBV27 and TRBJ2-7; TRBD2 matches 7 bases. This CDR3 spans 14 amino acids. Germline CDR1 is MNHEY and CDR2 is SMNVEV (reference sequence). Trimming removed 6 bases from V and 3 bases from J; junction bases left unmatched: 8. The CDR3 loop is CASRGGGTHYEQYF. The DNA for the CDR3 is TGTGCCAGCAGGGGGGGAGGGACCCACTACGAGCAGTACTTC.

Comment on this clonotype: It may be a read error: a sequence one base away is much more abundant. The rearrangement uses TRBV19 and TRBJ1-1, with D tentatively TRBD1 (6 bases). CDR1 and CDR2 from the germline V gene are LNHDA and SQIVND (reference sequence). V was shortened by 6 bases and J by 2 bases, with 16 bases between the two germline ends. The CDR3 covers 15 residues. Here the CDR3 DNA reads TGTGCCAGTAGAAGGCCACAGGGCGATAACACTGAAGCTTTCTTT. This sequence encodes CASRRPQGDNTEAFF.

This clonotype was seen many times. As DNA, the CDR3 is TGTGCCAGCAGCCCAATTACGGGGACTAGCGGGAGGAACATTCAGTACTTC. Translated: CASSPITGTSGRNIQYF. The V gene is TRBV7-2, the J gene TRBJ2-4; 15 bases line up with TRBD2. The CDR3 totals 17 residues. Germline CDR1 is SGHTA and CDR2 is FQGNSA. Germline trimming cut 5 bases from V and 7 bases from J; bases unmatched to any gene: 9. Filled out from reference TRBV7-2 and TRBJ2-4, the complete variable domain reads GAGVSQSPSNKVTEKGKDVELRCDPISGHTALYWYRQSLGQGLEFLIYFQGNSAPDKSGLPSDRFSAERTGGSVSTLTIQRTQQEDSAVYLCASSPITGTSGRNIQYFGAGTRLSVL.